This TCR beta chain appears in the sequencing data of a study of neurological immune-mediated disorders. Findings of the study overall: Healthy controls had more TCR clonal expansion than multiple sclerosis, which showed the least, whereas HTLV-1-associated myelopathy showed the most.

The authors made cDNA by 5'RACE with 10-nucleotide random UMIs. Each CDR3 protein gets one entry after TCRdb re-called the 5' RACE reads with MiXCR. The profile shows 50,000 or so distinct CDR3 sequences, roughly 25% of them singletons. Volunteers from a blood bank in Maryland, USA, made up the healthy controls. Unsorted libraries used 2 million PBMCs kept at -80 degrees C. Germline V gene lookup returns CDR1 MDHEN and CDR2 SYDVKM. The CDR3 is 13 amino acids. V was shortened by 3 bases and J by 3 bases, with 6 bases between the two germline ends. A note on this clonotype: Its antigen is not known. This may be a read error: a much more frequent sequence differs by one nucleotide.

The sequenced material came from PBMCs. The receptor was derived from a woman in her seventies in good health. The V and J genes are TRBV28 and TRBJ1-3; D is undetermined. The CDR3 nucleotides are TGTGCCAGCAGTTTCGGCTATGGAAACACCATATATTTT. As protein: CASSFGYGNTIYF.